A single sample gave rise to the 10 T cell receptor beta chains below, sequenced in a study of blood T cell repertoires in COVID-19. The table came from immunoSEQ multiplex PCR; TCRdb's copy has only in-frame clones and leaves some out. The sample shows fewer than 65,000 clones, around 87% of them seen only once. The sample taken for sequencing was peripheral blood. These receptors were obtained from a man aged 55-75 years with acute or convalescent COVID-19.

This clone has just one count. V gene TRBV6-2 or TRBV6-3 combines with J gene TRBJ1-2; D possibly corresponds to TRBD1 (6 bases). Germline CDR1 reads MNHEY; CDR2 reads SVGEGT. The CDR3 is 14 residues long. V was cut by 5 bases and J by 0 bases, with 10 bases left in between. Here the CDR3 DNA reads TGTGCCAGCAGTCCACAGGGATCTAACTATGGCTACACCTTC. Translation: CASSPQGSNYGYTF.

The chain recombines TRBV9 with TRBJ2-5, with D possibly TRBD2 on 6 matching bases. Germline V lookup: CDR1 SGDLS, CDR2 YYNGEE. The length of the CDR3 is 14 residues. The V end was cut by 2 bases, the J end by 2 bases, with 10 bases between. This chain's CDR3 is CASSVQGGQETQYF. DNA for the CDR3: TGTGCCAGCAGCGTGCAGGGAGGACAAGAGACCCAGTACTTC.

The V gene is TRBV24-1, the J gene TRBJ2-3; TRBD1 aligns across 7 bases. V was clipped by 2 bases and J by 3 bases; unmatched bases: 7. The CDR3 covers 16 residues. Looked up from germline, CDR1 is KGHDR and CDR2 is SFDVKD. The CDR3 coding sequence is TGTGCCACCAGTGATTCCATCGACAGGGCAACAGATACGCAGTATTTT. Its translation is CATSDSIDRATDTQYF.

The rearrangement links TRBV19 to TRBJ1-1; D call uncertain. The germline V gene has CDR1 LNHDA and CDR2 SQIVND (reference sequence). This CDR3 comprises 13 residues. V lost 7 bases and J lost 0, with 9 bases in between. The CDR3 here is CASMAQMNTEAFF. The CDR3 coding sequence is TGTGCCAGTATGGCCCAAATGAACACTGAAGCTTTCTTT.

This rearrangement joins TRBV13 to TRBJ2-3; 9 positions agree with TRBD1. The length of the CDR3 is 18 residues. Germline CDR1 PRHDT, CDR2 FYEKMQ (reference sequence). Trimming cost V 2 bases and J 1 base; bases outside gene matches: 10. CDR3 nucleotide sequence: TGTGCCAGCAGCTTATGGACATGGACAGGGGCACGCACAGATACGCAGTATTTT. The encoded protein is CASSLWTWTGARTDTQYF.

V and J are TRBV5-4 and TRBJ1-3; TRBD1 agrees at 7 bases. J lost 4 bases, V lost 4 bases, and 5 bases had no gene match. Per germline, CDR1 SGHNT and CDR2 YYREEE (reference sequence). The CDR3 is made up of 14 amino acids. Here the CDR3 reads CASSGGTVGNTIYF. In DNA, the CDR3 is TGTGCCAGCAGCGGTGGGACAGTAGGAAACACCATATATTTT.

The J gene is TRBJ1-1, the V gene TRBV19; D remains unclear. The germline V gene encodes CDR1 LNHDA and CDR2 SQIVND (reference sequence). The CDR3 spans 11 residues. Trimming took 5 bases from V and 4 from J, leaving 5 bases between them. The CDR3 bases are TGTGCCAGTAGTTCATCCACTGAAGCTTTCTTT. It specifies CASSSSTEAFF.

The rearrangement joins TRBV18 to TRBJ1-1, with 7 bases matching TRBD1. V trimming: 3 bases; J trimming: 8 bases; junction bases outside the gene matches: 6. The CDR3 is 13 residues long. The V gene's germline CDR1 is KGHSH and CDR2 LQKENI. CDR3 loop: CASSPTGTAEAFF. CDR3 sequence (DNA): TGTGCCAGCTCACCGACAGGGACCGCGGAAGCTTTCTTT.

The chain has TRBV7-6 and TRBJ1-2, with D maybe TRBD1 (5 bases). Trimming removed 5 bases from V and 1 base from J, with 14 bases in between. The germline gives CDR1 SGHVS, CDR2 FNYEAQ. The CDR3 is 15 amino acids. The CDR3 DNA is TGTGCCAGCAGCCCCCGGACAAACTATAACTATGGCTACACCTTC. This codes for CASSPRTNYNYGYTF.

The rearrangement uses TRBV5-4 and TRBJ2-7; 9 bases are a match to TRBD2. CDR3 length: 14 residues. Germline lookup yields CDR1 SGHNT and CDR2 YYREEE (reference sequence). The V gene end was trimmed by 4 bases and the J gene end by 1 base; junction bases not matched to a gene: 3. The CDR3 bases are TGTGCCAGCAGCAGGACTAGCGAGTCCTACGAGCAGTACTTC. As protein: CASSRTSESYEQYF.